Below, 8 T cell receptor beta chains from the same sample are listed, as sequenced in a study of cytomegalovirus exposure and HLA in healthy donors. Method: immunoSEQ multiplex PCR; TCRdb's copy keeps in-frame clones and lacks some. This table holds under 200,000 clones, around nine tenths found once. The sample was PBMCs. These receptors all stem from a woman aged 18-30 years in good health and CMV-seronegative.

This clone occurred a few times. The chain carries TRBV7-2 and TRBJ1-2, with D perhaps TRBD1 (6 bases). V was trimmed by 5 bases and J by 2 bases, leaving 15 bases between them. Looked up from germline, CDR1 is SGHTA and CDR2 is FQGNSA. The CDR3 totals 15 residues. The CDR3 coding sequence is TGTGCCAGCAGCCCGTCTCGACAGGAGAACTATGGCTACACCTTC. It translates to CASSPSRQENYGYTF.

The V call is TRBV7-8, the J call TRBJ2-1, with a weak D call TRBD2 (5 bases). CDR1 and CDR2 (germline): SGHVS, FQNEAQ. V was shortened by 7 bases and J by 10 bases, with 11 bases between the two germline ends. The CDR3 totals 11 residues. This CDR3 reads CASTKGLEQFF. CDR3 DNA sequence: TGTGCCAGCACCAAAGGACTCGAGCAGTTCTTC.

Here the CDR3 reads CASSFSPTGGYNEQFF. The CDR3 DNA reads TGCGCCAGCAGCTTTTCCCCGACAGGGGGCTACAATGAGCAGTTCTTC. This chain joins TRBV5-1 and TRBJ2-1; 9 positions agree with TRBD1. The CDR3 spans 16 residues. V lost 2 bases, J lost 3 bases, and 6 bases stayed unmatched. Germline CDR1 is SGHRS and CDR2 is YFSETQ. The whole variable domain, filled in from reference TRBV5-1 and TRBJ2-1, reads KAGVTQTPRYLIKTRGQQVTLSCSPISGHRSVSWYQQTPGQGLQFLFEYFSETQRNKGNFPGRFSGRQFSNSRSEMNVSTLELGDSALYLCASSFSPTGGYNEQFFGPGTRLTVL.

The chain couples TRBV18 to TRBJ2-7; D might be TRBD2 (6 bases). The germline V gene has CDR1 KGHSH and CDR2 LQKENI. This CDR3 comprises 14 residues. Trimming shortened V by 6 bases and J by 7 bases, and 19 bases separated the two germline ends. The CDR3: CASSQTGGVEEQYF. CDR3 in DNA: TGTGCCAGCTCCCAGACCGGGGGAGTTGAGGAGCAGTACTTC.

The genes are TRBV9 and TRBJ1-2; TRBD1 agrees at 7 bases. The CDR3 consists of 14 residues. Losses at the gene ends were 3 bases for V and 4 bases for J; bases not matched to a gene: 6. Germline V gene data show CDR1 as SGDLS and CDR2 as YYNGEE. Here the CDR3 reads CASSARQGAYGYTF. The CDR3 nucleotides are TGTGCCAGCAGCGCCCGACAGGGAGCCTATGGCTACACCTTC.

The rearrangement joins TRBV6-5 to TRBJ1-1, with 9 positions matching TRBD1. Trimming cost V 6 bases and J 3 bases; bases outside gene matches: 8. The CDR3 length is 15 residues. CDR1 MNHEY and CDR2 SVGAGI come from the germline V gene. In DNA, the CDR3 is TGTGCCAGCAGCAACCCGGACAGGGGACACACTGAAGCTTTCTTT. This codes for CASSNPDRGHTEAFF.

The chain combines TRBV7-9 with TRBJ2-7, with D hard to call. The CDR3 loop spans 13 amino acids. Trimming left V 2 bases short and J 5 bases short, with 10 bases between. Germline CDR1 SEHNR, CDR2 FQNEAQ (reference sequence). The CDR3, as DNA: TGTGCCAGCAGCTTACCAGGTGAAGACGAGCAGTACTTC. Translation: CASSLPGEDEQYF.

The chain recombines TRBV19 with TRBJ1-2, with 9 nucleotides matching TRBD1. The V and J ends lost 6 bases and 13 bases, in that order; junction bases with no gene match: 21. The V gene's germline CDR1 is LNHDA and CDR2 SQIVND (reference sequence). This CDR3 is built from 16 residues. The CDR3 here is CASSPGQGLGNMWCTF. In DNA form, the CDR3 reads TGTGCCAGTAGCCCGGGACAGGGCTTGGGGAATATGTGGTGCACCTTC. The full variable domain, its missing parts supplied by reference TRBV19 and TRBJ1-2, is DGGITQSPKYLFRKEGQNVTLSCEQNLNHDAMYWYRQDPGQGLRLIYYSQIVNDFQKGDIAEGYSVSREKKESFPLTVTSAQKNPTAFYLCASSPGQGLGNMWCTFGSGTRLTVV.